One sample yielded the 5 T cell receptor beta chains listed below, sequenced in a study of OX40 agonist ivuxolimab in advanced cancers. Assay used: immunoSEQ multiplex PCR; TCRdb lists only in-frame clones, some missing. The sample includes some 42,000 clones, 75% to 90% seen only once; the top ten take approximately 4.6%. The specimen was CD4+ or CD8+ T cells sorted from blood, collected in a trial of the OX40 agonist ivuxolimab. These receptors all stem from an adult with an advanced solid tumor such as melanoma, head and neck, liver or kidney cancer.

The chain has TRBV9 and TRBJ1-5; TRBD1 is a possible D gene (6 bases). Germline V gene lookup returns CDR1 SGDLS and CDR2 YYNGEE. The CDR3 has 15 residues. Deletions cut 4 bases from V and 1 base from J, with 12 bases between. DNA of the CDR3: TGTGCCAGCAGCACCGGGACACCCAGCAATCAGCCCCAGCATTTT. Amino acids: CASSTGTPSNQPQHF.

This rearrangement joins TRBV2 to TRBJ1-2; a possible D gene is TRBD1 (5 bases). The germline V and J ends were trimmed by 4 bases and 10 bases, with 16 bases remaining between them. CDR3 length: 13 residues. Looked up from germline, CDR1 is SNHLY and CDR2 is FYNNEI. CDR3 in DNA: TGTGCCAGCAGTGGACAGACCTTCCAAGACTACACCTTC. Encoded protein: CASSGQTFQDYTF.

CDR3 nucleotide sequence: TGTGCCAGCAGCTTCCCTAGCGGGGGGTCCACCGGGGAGCTGTTTTTT. As protein: CASSFPSGGSTGELFF. The V gene is TRBV5-8, the J gene TRBJ2-2, with 11 bases fitting TRBD2. With V trimmed by 2 bases and J by 4 bases, 4 bases remained unmatched. The CDR3 is 16 amino acids. CDR1 and CDR2 (germline): SGHTS, YDEGEE.

The J gene is TRBJ1-6, the V gene TRBV6-5; 10 nucleotides line up with TRBD1. The germline CDR1 and CDR2 sequences are MNHEY and SVGAGI. With 4 bases clipped from V and 10 bases from J, the junction kept 1 base outside the gene matches. This CDR3 has 13 amino acids. The CDR3 loop is CASSSTGGSPLHF. Here the CDR3 DNA reads TGTGCCAGCAGTTCGACAGGGGGCTCACCCCTCCACTTT.

The chain uses TRBV30 and TRBJ2-5; 9 bases agree with TRBD1. CDR1 and CDR2 from the germline V gene are GTSNPN and SVGIG (reference sequence). V gave up 2 bases and J gave up 5 bases; unmatched junction bases: 24. This CDR3 is built from 20 residues. Written as DNA, the CDR3 is TGTGCCTGGAGTCATCTACTTCCGGGACAGGGTGCCTCCGGGAGGGAGACCCAGTACTTC. Protein: CAWSHLLPGQGASGRETQYF. Combining the CDR3 with reference TRBV30 and TRBJ2-5 gives the whole variable domain SQTIHQWPATLVQPVGSPLSLECTVEGTSNPNLYWYRQAAGRGLQLLFYSVGIGQISSEVPQNLSASRPQDRQFILSSKKLLLSDSGFYLCAWSHLLPGQGASGRETQYFGPGTRLLVL.